What follows are 19 T cell receptor beta chains derived from one specimen sequenced in a study of shared clonotypes between healthy human individuals. Assay: immunoSEQ multiplex PCR; the TCRdb copy retains only in-frame clones and omits some. The data show some 500,000 clones, roughly 95% seen once. Input material: naive CD4+ T cells sorted from blood. Subset defined: CD45RA+ positively selected. The origin of the receptors is a woman under 40 in good health.

The rearrangement links TRBV28 to TRBJ1-5, with 10 bases that match TRBD1. Unmatched junction bases numbered 10, after V lost 5 bases and J lost 6 bases. The germline CDR1 and CDR2 sequences are MDHEN and SYDVKM. This CDR3 spans 16 amino acids. The CDR3 DNA reads TGTGCCAGCAGTACCCCCGGGACAGGGGATAGTCAGCCCCAGCATTTT. Protein product: CASSTPGTGDSQPQHF.

This CDR3 reads CASSISRESGANVLTF. Here the CDR3 DNA reads TGTGCCAGTAGTATATCGAGGGAGAGTGGGGCCAACGTCCTGACTTTC. V gene TRBV19 combines with J gene TRBJ2-6; tentatively, D is TRBD2 (5 bases). Trimming removed 2 bases at V and 3 bases at J, with 11 bases between. This CDR3 comprises 16 residues. Germline values: CDR1 LNHDA, CDR2 SQIVND (reference sequence). The whole variable domain, filled in from reference TRBV19 and TRBJ2-6, reads DGGITQSPKYLFRKEGQNVTLSCEQNLNHDAMYWYRQDPGQGLRLIYYSQIVNDFQKGDIAEGYSVSREKKESFPLTVTSAQKNPTAFYLCASSISRESGANVLTFGAGSRLTVL.

Written as DNA, the CDR3 is TGTGCCAGCAGCCCTCGGGCGGGGTCCGGGGAGCTGTTTTTT. Translation: CASSPRAGSGELFF. The chain has TRBV7-2 and TRBJ2-2; possibly TRBD2 for D (6 bases). Germline CDR1 is SGHTA and CDR2 is FQGNSA. Trimming removed 5 bases at V and 6 bases at J, with 13 bases between. This CDR3 spans 14 amino acids.

This clone occurred a few times. The J gene is TRBJ1-1, the V gene TRBV7-9; 8 nucleotides line up with TRBD1. CDR1 and CDR2 from the germline V gene are SEHNR and FQNEAQ (reference sequence). V was clipped by 5 bases and J by 1 base; unmatched bases: 6. The CDR3 has 15 residues. CDR3 sequence: CASSLWTGPNTEAFF. The DNA of the CDR3 is TGTGCCAGCAGCCTCTGGACAGGGCCGAACACTGAAGCTTTCTTT.

The rearrangement uses TRBV28 and TRBJ1-1, with a possible D match to TRBD1 (6 bases). The CDR3 loop spans 15 amino acids. Trimming cost V 4 bases and J 1 base, with 13 bases left between them. CDR1 is MDHEN and CDR2 is SYDVKM in the germline V gene. The chain's CDR3 is CASSSAGAANTEAFF. The CDR3 coding sequence is TGTGCCAGCAGTTCTGCAGGGGCGGCGAACACTGAAGCTTTCTTT.

The CDR3 sequence: CASSQVGRINQPQHF. The CDR3 nucleotides are TGCGCCAGCAGCCAAGTGGGCAGGATAAATCAGCCCCAGCATTTT. The V call is TRBV4-1, the J call TRBJ1-5; the D is unclear. CDR1 and CDR2 (germline): MGHRA, YSYEKL. V shed 1 base and J shed 4 bases, with 11 bases lying between them. The CDR3 contains 15 residues.

The chain links TRBV7-9 to TRBJ2-7; the match to TRBD1 covers 7 bases. Trimming removed 5 bases from V and 4 bases from J; junction bases left unmatched: 8. In germline, CDR1 is SEHNR, CDR2 FQNEAQ (reference sequence). The length of the CDR3 is 14 residues. The CDR3 region has the DNA TGTGCCAGCAGCCGCGCCGGGACAGCATACGAGCAGTACTTC. It encodes CASSRAGTAYEQYF. Drawing the rest from reference TRBV7-9 and TRBJ2-7, the complete variable domain is DTGVSQNPRHKITKRGQNVTFRCDPISEHNRLYWYRQTLGQGPEFLTYFQNEAQLEKSRLLSDRFSAERPKGSFSTLEIQRTEQGDSAMYLCASSRAGTAYEQYFGPGTRLTVT.

The chain carries TRBV11-2 and TRBJ1-4; perhaps TRBD1 as D (6 bases). Deletions cut 4 bases from V and 11 bases from J, with 17 bases between. This CDR3 has 14 residues. The germline V gene has CDR1 SGHAT and CDR2 FQNNGV. CDR3 loop: CASSSVTGRRKLFF. The CDR3 DNA follows: TGTGCCAGCAGCTCGGTCACAGGGCGGAGGAAACTGTTTTTT.

This sequence joins TRBV7-8 and TRBJ2-7, with 7 bases aligning to TRBD1. The CDR3 runs to 15 residues. Germline CDR1 reads SGHVS; CDR2 reads FQNEAQ. J lost 7 bases, V lost 5 bases, and 14 bases had no gene match. This chain's CDR3 is CASSPRRQGRTEQYF. CDR3 in DNA: TGTGCCAGCAGCCCCCGGCGACAGGGACGAACTGAGCAGTACTTC.

The CDR3 nucleotides are TGTGCCAGCAGCTTATACGCAGAAAAACTGTTTTTT. The encoded protein is CASSLYAEKLFF. The chain is built from TRBV7-8 and TRBJ1-4; D remains unclear. The CDR3 consists of 12 residues. Germline assignment: CDR1 SGHVS and CDR2 FQNEAQ. Trimming left V 2 bases short and J 8 bases short, with 6 bases between.

The gene calls are TRBV1 and TRBJ2-5; the table's D call, TRBD2, has no DNA check behind it. TRBV1 has pseudogene status. The CDR3 length is 14 residues. The CDR3 nucleotides are TGCACCAGCAGCCGTAGCGGCTACCAAGAGACCCAGTACTTC. This encodes CTSSRSGYQETQYF.

This chain connects TRBV7-6 to TRBJ2-2; 9 bases line up with TRBD2. Per germline, CDR1 SGHVS and CDR2 FNYEAQ. The CDR3 has 16 residues. V lost 2 bases and J lost 3; bases outside the gene matches: 4. The CDR3, as DNA: TGTGCCAGCAGCTTAAGGCGGGAGGGGCACACCGGGGAGCTGTTTTTT. This translates into CASSLRREGHTGELFF.

This clone was found once. The chain couples TRBV18 to TRBJ2-7; tentatively, D is TRBD2 (6 bases). The CDR3 is 15 amino acids. V lost 3 bases, J lost 1 base, and 13 bases lay in between. Germline CDR1 and CDR2: KGHSH and LQKENI. CDR3 DNA sequence: TGTGCCAGCTCACCCGGCGGGGCCCTTTCCTACGAGCAGTACTTC. It specifies CASSPGGALSYEQYF.

This clone has just one count. This chain connects TRBV18 to TRBJ1-3; D is undetermined. Trimming removed 5 bases at V and 4 bases at J, with 15 bases between. Germline CDR1 reads KGHSH; CDR2 reads LQKENI. The CDR3 is made up of 15 amino acids. CDR3 loop: CASSEQQASGNTIYF. CDR3 nucleotides: TGTGCCAGCTCAGAACAGCAGGCTTCAGGAAACACCATATATTTT.

V and J are TRBV19 and TRBJ2-3, with TRBD1 matching 11 bases. Germline V lookup: CDR1 LNHDA, CDR2 SQIVND (reference sequence). The CDR3 covers 15 residues. V shed 5 bases, J shed 3 bases, and the junction held 4 bases outside the gene matches. CDR3 in DNA: TGTGCCAGTAGTCCGGACAGGGGGCGAACAGATACGCAGTATTTT. Amino acids: CASSPDRGRTDTQYF.

This chain links TRBV11-2 with TRBJ2-3; 10 nucleotides agree with TRBD2. CDR3 size: 16 residues. V trimming: 5 bases; J trimming: 3 bases; junction bases outside the gene matches: 8. The germline V gene has CDR1 SGHAT and CDR2 FQNNGV. The CDR3 bases are TGTGCCAGCAGCGTAACGTTTAGCGGGAGGACAGATACGCAGTATTTT. This codes for CASSVTFSGRTDTQYF.

CDR3 amino acids: CASTAAQETQYF. DNA for the CDR3: TGTGCCAGCACCGCTGCACAAGAGACCCAGTACTTC. J is TRBJ2-5 and V is TRBV28; no clear D. Germline V gives CDR1 MDHEN, CDR2 SYDVKM. The CDR3 runs to 12 residues. Trimming removed 7 bases from V and 2 bases from J, with 8 bases in between.

The chain employs TRBV30 and TRBJ1-6; D remains ambiguous. V lost 4 bases, J lost 4 bases, and 14 bases lay in between. Germline CDR1 and CDR2: GTSNPN and SVGIG (reference sequence). There are 15 residues in the CDR3. CDR3 sequence (DNA): TGTGCCTGGAAACTTCAGATAAAATATAATTCACCCCTCCACTTT. Translated, it gives CAWKLQIKYNSPLHF.

CDR3 sequence (DNA): TGTGCCAGCAGTTTAAGGCTACCGCGGGATCCTCCGTACGAGCAGTACTTC. Protein: CASSLRLPRDPPYEQYF. The rearrangement joins TRBV27 to TRBJ2-7, with D tentatively TRBD2 (6 bases). The germline V and J ends were trimmed by 2 bases and 4 bases, with 21 bases remaining between them. The CDR3 contains 17 residues. Per the germline V gene, CDR1 is MNHEY and CDR2 is SMNVEV (reference sequence).